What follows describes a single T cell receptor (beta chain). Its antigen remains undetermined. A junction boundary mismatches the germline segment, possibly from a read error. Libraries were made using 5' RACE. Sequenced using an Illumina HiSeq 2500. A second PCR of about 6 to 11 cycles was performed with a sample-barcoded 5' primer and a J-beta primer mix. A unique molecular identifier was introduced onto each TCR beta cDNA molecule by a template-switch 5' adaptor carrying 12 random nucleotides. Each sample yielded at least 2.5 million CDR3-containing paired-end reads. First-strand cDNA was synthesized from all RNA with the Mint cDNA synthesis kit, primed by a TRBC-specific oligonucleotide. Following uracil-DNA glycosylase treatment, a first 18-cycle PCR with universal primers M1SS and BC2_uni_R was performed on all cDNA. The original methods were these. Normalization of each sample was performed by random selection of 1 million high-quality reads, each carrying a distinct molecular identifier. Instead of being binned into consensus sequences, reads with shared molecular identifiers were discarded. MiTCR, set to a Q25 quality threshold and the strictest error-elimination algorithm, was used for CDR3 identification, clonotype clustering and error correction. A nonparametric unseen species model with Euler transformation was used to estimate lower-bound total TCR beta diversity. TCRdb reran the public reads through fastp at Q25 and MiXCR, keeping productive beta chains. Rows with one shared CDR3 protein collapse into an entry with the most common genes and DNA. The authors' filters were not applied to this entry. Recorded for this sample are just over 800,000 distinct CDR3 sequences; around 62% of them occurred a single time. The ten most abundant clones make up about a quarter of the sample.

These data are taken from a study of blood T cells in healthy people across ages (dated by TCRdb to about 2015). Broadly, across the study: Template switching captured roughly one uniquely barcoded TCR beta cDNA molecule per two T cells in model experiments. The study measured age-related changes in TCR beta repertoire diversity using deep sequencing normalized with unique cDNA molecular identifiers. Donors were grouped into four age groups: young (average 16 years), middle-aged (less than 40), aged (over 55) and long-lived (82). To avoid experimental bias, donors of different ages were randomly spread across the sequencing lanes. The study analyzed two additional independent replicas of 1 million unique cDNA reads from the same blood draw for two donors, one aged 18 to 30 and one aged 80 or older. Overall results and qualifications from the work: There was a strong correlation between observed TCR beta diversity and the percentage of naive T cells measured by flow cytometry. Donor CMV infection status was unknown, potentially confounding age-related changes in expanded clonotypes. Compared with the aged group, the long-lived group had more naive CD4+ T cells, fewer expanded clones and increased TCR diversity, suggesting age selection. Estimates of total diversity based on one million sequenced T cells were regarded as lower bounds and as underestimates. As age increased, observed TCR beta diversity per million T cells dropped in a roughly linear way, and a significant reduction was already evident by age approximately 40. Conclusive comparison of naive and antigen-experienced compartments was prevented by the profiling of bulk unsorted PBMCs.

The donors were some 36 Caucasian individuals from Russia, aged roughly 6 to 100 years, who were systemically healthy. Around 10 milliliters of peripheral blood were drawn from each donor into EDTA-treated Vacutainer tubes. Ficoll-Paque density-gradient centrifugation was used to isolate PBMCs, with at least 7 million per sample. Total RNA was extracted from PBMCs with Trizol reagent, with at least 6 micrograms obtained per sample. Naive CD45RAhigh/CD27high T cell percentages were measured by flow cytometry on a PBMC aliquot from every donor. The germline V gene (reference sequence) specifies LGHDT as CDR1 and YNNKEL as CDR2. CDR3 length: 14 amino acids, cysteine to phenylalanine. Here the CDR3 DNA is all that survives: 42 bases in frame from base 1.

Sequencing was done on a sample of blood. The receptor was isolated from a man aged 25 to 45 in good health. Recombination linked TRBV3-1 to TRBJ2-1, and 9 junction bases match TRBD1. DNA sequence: TGTGCCGGCAGCCAATCAGACAGGGGGGCTGAGCAGTTCTTC. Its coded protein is CAGSQSDRGAEQFF.